This T cell receptor (beta chain) was recovered during a study of T cell changes during pregnancy in multiple sclerosis. Assay: immunoSEQ multiplex PCR; the TCRdb copy retains only in-frame clones and omits some. The sample includes about 39,000 clones, nearly 90% seen only once; the top ten take approximately 4.5%. This CDR3 is 15 amino acids long. The junction had 5 bases not matched to a gene; V was cut back by 3 bases and J by 4 bases. CDR1 and CDR2 (germline): SGHRS, YFSETQ. V and J are TRBV5-1 and TRBJ2-3, with 10 positions matching TRBD2. This specimen consisted of CD8+ T cells from peripheral blood mononuclear cells, obtained in the first trimester of pregnancy. This sequence was found in a female donor with multiple sclerosis, enrolled in a pregnancy study. The CDR3 protein is CASSSGTSDADTQYF. The CDR3, as DNA: TGCGCCAGCAGCTCAGGGACTAGCGACGCAGATACGCAGTATTTT.